The 32 T cell receptor beta chains listed next were all sequenced from one sample in a study of beta chain features in type 1 diabetes. The investigators reverse transcribed all of the isolated RNA, so they sequenced expressed TCRB transcripts. The assay was immunoSEQ multiplex PCR, and TCRdb's table has in-frame clones only and misses some. Of hundreds of thousands of clones in the sample, roughly 30% were seen once. The sequenced material came from naive CD4+ T cells from blood. These receptors were obtained from a man aged 18 to 29 in good health.

This sequence joins TRBV28 and TRBJ2-7; D unclear. Per germline, CDR1 MDHEN and CDR2 SYDVKM. V lost 8 bases and J 4 bases, leaving 21 bases between the germline ends. There are 15 residues in the CDR3. CDR3 amino acids: CASRSPGPTVYEQYF. CDR3 in DNA: TGTGCCAGCCGCAGTCCCGGGCCGACGGTATACGAGCAGTACTTC.

This clone was seen more than once but under ten times. This specimen includes other DNA sequences encoding the same CDR3. This chain connects TRBV15 to TRBJ2-3; 10 nucleotides agree with TRBD2. Germline V CDR1 and CDR2: LNHNV, YYDKDF (reference sequence). CDR3 size: 16 residues. Trimming removed 0 bases from V and 1 base from J; junction bases left unmatched: 1. The CDR3, as DNA: TGTGCCACCAGCAGAGACCTAGCGGGAGGCACAGATACGCAGTATTTT. As protein: CATSRDLAGGTDTQYF.

For the CDR3, the DNA is TGTGCCAGCAGTTTCGGGGACACCGGGGAGCTGTTTTTT. The encoded protein is CASSFGDTGELFF. The chain recombines TRBV27 with TRBJ2-2; tentative D call: TRBD2 (5 bases). The CDR3 is made up of 13 amino acids. Trimming removed 3 bases from V and 3 bases from J, with 5 bases in between. From germline, CDR1 is MNHEY and CDR2 SMNVEV (reference sequence).

The chain recombines TRBV18 with TRBJ1-2, with 10 positions matching TRBD1. CDR3 length: 15 amino acids. Losses at the gene ends were 8 bases for V and 6 bases for J; bases not matched to a gene: 12. Germline CDR1 and CDR2: KGHSH and LQKENI. The DNA for the CDR3 is TGTGCCAGCGCACGAGGACAGGGGGTAGGAGATGGCTACACCTTC. Its translation: CASARGQGVGDGYTF. Supplemented by reference TRBV18 and TRBJ1-2, the full variable domain reads NAGVMQNPRHLVRRRGQEARLRCSPMKGHSHVYWYRQLPEEGLKFMVYLQKENIIDESGMPKERFSAEFPKEGPSILRIQQVVRGDSAAYFCASARGQGVGDGYTFGSGTRLTVV.

V gene TRBV28 combines with J gene TRBJ1-2, with a weak D call TRBD1 (5 bases). Germline V CDR1 and CDR2: MDHEN, SYDVKM. Trimming took off 2 bases at V and 7 bases at J, with 14 bases between the two ends. This CDR3 has 14 residues. CDR3: CASSLSGGSSGYTF. CDR3 bases: TGTGCCAGCAGTTTAAGCGGGGGGTCGAGTGGCTACACCTTC.

This clone occurred a few times. The rearrangement uses TRBV30 and TRBJ2-3; TRBD2 aligns across 8 bases. With V trimmed by 1 base and J by 4 bases, 13 bases remained unmatched. This CDR3 comprises 17 residues. Germline lookup yields CDR1 GTSNPN and CDR2 SVGIG (reference sequence). CDR3: CAWSDPRLALRADTQYF. The CDR3 DNA reads as TGTGCCTGGAGTGACCCCCGACTAGCGTTGAGGGCAGATACGCAGTATTTT.

This chain links TRBV4-2 with TRBJ2-7, with D maybe TRBD2 (6 bases). Between the trimmed V and J ends, which lost 2 bases and 3 bases, there was a span of 17 bases. CDR3 length equals 16 residues. CDR1 is LGHNA and CDR2 is YNFKEQ in the germline V gene. The CDR3: CASSQRDSSDYYEQYF. In nucleotides, the CDR3 is TGTGCCAGCAGCCAACGGGACTCCTCAGATTACTACGAGCAGTACTTC.

A word on this clone: This specimen includes other DNA sequences encoding the same CDR3. The chain links TRBV30 to TRBJ2-6; no firm D call. The CDR3 totals 13 residues. The V end was cut by 3 bases, the J end by 1 base, with 4 bases between. Germline V lookup: CDR1 GTSNPN, CDR2 SVGIG (reference sequence). CDR3 sequence (DNA): TGTGCCTGGAGAGGTTCTGGGGCCAACGTCCTGACTTTC. Translated, it gives CAWRGSGANVLTF.

The gene calls are TRBV15 and TRBJ1-2; a weak D match, TRBD1 (6 bases). V lost 4 bases, J lost 3 bases, and 15 bases lay in between. The CDR3 covers 15 residues. The germline V gene encodes CDR1 LNHNV and CDR2 YYDKDF (reference sequence). The CDR3: CATSTRVGGYYGYTF. As DNA, the CDR3 is TGTGCCACCAGCACCCGCGTGGGGGGCTACTATGGCTACACCTTC.

The chain recombines TRBV5-1 with TRBJ2-3; D may be TRBD1 (5 bases). Trimming took 0 bases from V and 4 from J, leaving 9 bases between them. Looked up from germline, CDR1 is SGHRS and CDR2 is YFSETQ. The CDR3 totals 14 residues. This chain's CDR3 is CASSLVPGPDTQYF. DNA of the CDR3: TGCGCCAGCAGCTTGGTTCCAGGGCCAGATACGCAGTATTTT.

This clone was recorded a few times. DNA of the CDR3: TGTGCCTGGACCAGGACAGGGGGCGCCGGGGCCAACGTCCTGACTTTC. Residues: CAWTRTGGAGANVLTF. The chain combines TRBV30 with TRBJ2-6, with TRBD1 matching over 11 bases. This CDR3 is built from 16 residues. Germline CDR1 reads GTSNPN; CDR2 reads SVGIG (reference sequence). J gave up 4 bases and V 4 bases, and 6 bases lay outside the gene matches.

This clone was counted only a few times. The chain links TRBV20-1 to TRBJ2-5; D unclear. Germline loops: CDR1 DFQATT, CDR2 SNEGSKA (reference sequence). V lost 5 bases and J 5 bases, leaving 9 bases between the germline ends. The CDR3 length is 11 residues. The CDR3 region has the DNA TGCAGTGCTCGCCCCGGGGAGACCCAGTACTTC. Amino acid sequence: CSARPGETQYF.

Only a few counts were recorded for this clone. The chain links TRBV2 to TRBJ2-3; D uncertain. The CDR3 has 13 amino acids. Deletions cut 0 bases from V and 7 bases from J, with 8 bases between. Germline V CDR1 and CDR2: SNHLY, FYNNEI. The DNA for the CDR3 is TGTGCCAGCAGTGAAGCCCCACGGCATACGCAGTATTTT. Its protein is CASSEAPRHTQYF.

Comment on this clone: This may come from a read error, since a much larger clone is one base off. The chain employs TRBV5-4 and TRBJ2-5; D remains ambiguous. Germline V gene sequence: CDR1 SGHNT, CDR2 YYREEE (reference sequence). Trimming cost V 2 bases and J 1 base, with 3 bases left between them. CDR3 length: 12 amino acids. The CDR3 DNA follows: TGTGCCAGCAGCTTAGTCCAAGAGACCCAGTACTTC. It yields the protein CASSLVQETQYF.

V is TRBV6-1 and J is TRBJ2-3, with D hard to call. The germline V and J ends were trimmed by 6 bases and 0 bases, with 4 bases remaining between them. Germline assignment: CDR1 MNHNS and CDR2 SASEGT. CDR3 size: 12 residues. The CDR3 DNA reads TGTGCCAGCAGAGAGAGCACAGATACGCAGTATTTT. This sequence encodes CASRESTDTQYF.

Remarks on this clone: Other nucleotide sequences in the sample specify the same CDR3. This chain uses TRBV7-2 with TRBJ2-5, with D possibly being TRBD2 (5 bases). Looked up from germline, CDR1 is SGHTA and CDR2 is FQGNSA. V was pared by 1 base and J by 5 bases, with 8 bases between. The CDR3 loop spans 13 amino acids. The CDR3 coding sequence is TGTGCCAGCAGCTTAGGGCAGCGGGAGACCCAGTACTTC. Translating it yields CASSLGQRETQYF. Filled out from reference TRBV7-2 and TRBJ2-5, the complete variable domain reads GAGVSQSPSNKVTEKGKDVELRCDPISGHTALYWYRQSLGQGLEFLIYFQGNSAPDKSGLPSDRFSAERTGGSVSTLTIQRTQQEDSAVYLCASSLGQRETQYFGPGTRLLVL.

On this clone: Relative to the germline gene, one junction end is altered; a read error may explain this. The chain uses TRBV7-7 and TRBJ2-5; 9 bases map to TRBD2. Germline lookup yields CDR1 SSHAT and CDR2 FNYEAQ (reference sequence). This CDR3 contains 14 residues. CDR3 nucleotides: TGTGCTAGCAGTTCCGGGACTAGCTCAGAGACCCAGTACTTC. Translating gives CASSSGTSSETQYF.

The V and J genes are TRBV19 and TRBJ2-7; D is ambiguous. V was shortened by 5 bases and J by 2 bases, with 10 bases between the two germline ends. From germline, CDR1 is LNHDA and CDR2 SQIVND (reference sequence). CDR3 size: 13 residues. The CDR3 sequence: CASSRTGPYEQYF. The CDR3 coding sequence is TGTGCCAGTAGTCGTACGGGTCCCTACGAGCAGTACTTC.

The chain is built from TRBV6-5 and TRBJ2-7; D gene unclear. The V gene's germline CDR1 is MNHEY and CDR2 SVGAGI. The CDR3 covers 12 residues. V dropped 7 bases and J dropped 3 bases, with 10 bases sitting between them. CDR3: CASTEQFYEQYF. DNA for the CDR3: TGTGCCAGCACAGAGCAGTTCTACGAGCAGTACTTC.

This clone was seen more than once but under ten times. The chain links TRBV19 to TRBJ2-5; D is unresolved. Germline V gene lookup returns CDR1 LNHDA and CDR2 SQIVND (reference sequence). CDR3 size: 13 residues. Trimming stripped 5 bases from V and 5 bases from J, with 12 bases between. The CDR3 nucleotides read TGTGCCAGTAGTTTTCGTACGATGGAGACCCAGTACTTC. Its protein product is CASSFRTMETQYF.

The V gene is TRBV5-4, the J gene TRBJ2-3; D possibly matches TRBD1 or TRBD2 (5 bases each). Germline V gives CDR1 SGHNT, CDR2 YYREEE (reference sequence). V lost 4 bases and J 8 bases, leaving 11 bases between the germline ends. This CDR3 has 12 amino acids. The CDR3 DNA follows: TGTGCCAGCAGCCCGAGGGGTGCTACGCAGTATTTT. Encoded protein: CASSPRGATQYF.

This clone was picked up a small number of times. The chain has TRBV15 and TRBJ1-4; D not resolved. Germline V CDR1 and CDR2: LNHNV, YYDKDF (reference sequence). CDR3 length: 10 residues. V was trimmed by 5 bases and J by 7 bases, leaving 2 bases between them. The CDR3 bases are TGTGCCACCAGCCTTGAAAAACTGTTTTTT. This gives the protein CATSLEKLFF.

The CDR3 protein is CAISDGTAYEQYF. In DNA, the CDR3 is TGTGCCATCAGTGACGGGACAGCCTACGAGCAGTACTTC. V gene TRBV10-3 combines with J gene TRBJ2-7, with TRBD1 matching 7 bases. The CDR3 runs 13 residues. The germline V gene encodes CDR1 ENHRY and CDR2 SYGVKD. J lost 2 bases, V lost 3 bases, and 1 base had no gene match.

This clone turned up a few times. The chain has TRBV28 and TRBJ2-6, with 7 bases lining up with TRBD1. The V segment lost 5 bases and the J segment 2 bases; nucleotides outside the gene matches: 6. CDR3 size: 16 residues. Germline CDR1 MDHEN, CDR2 SYDVKM. CDR3 amino acids: CASSPFGQAGANVLTF. For the CDR3, the DNA is TGTGCCAGCAGTCCGTTCGGACAGGCTGGGGCCAACGTCCTGACTTTC.

This clone was recorded a few times. The chain carries TRBV7-9 and TRBJ2-3; weak D call: TRBD1 (6 bases). Germline-derived CDR1 and CDR2 are SEHNR and FQNEAQ (reference sequence). This CDR3 region has 15 residues. Trimming took 7 bases from V and 3 from J, leaving 17 bases between them. The DNA of the CDR3 is TGTGCCAGCATTGAGAGGGACAAGGGTACAGATACGCAGTATTTT. It specifies CASIERDKGTDTQYF.

The gene calls are TRBV4-3 and TRBJ2-3, with 7 bases fitting TRBD2. Looked up from germline, CDR1 is LGHNA and CDR2 is YSLEER. This CDR3 is 16 amino acids long. V lost 4 bases, J lost 0 bases, and 7 bases stayed unmatched. CDR3 DNA: TGCGCCAGCAGCCTGTCAGCGGGAACTAGCACAGATACGCAGTATTTT. Amino acid sequence: CASSLSAGTSTDTQYF.

This clone was seen a handful of times. This chain joins TRBV5-1 and TRBJ2-2; maybe TRBD2 (5 bases). V shed 3 bases and J shed 5 bases, with 11 bases lying between them. Germline CDR1 reads SGHRS; CDR2 reads YFSETQ. This CDR3 region has 14 residues. The CDR3 here is CASSSLAETGELFF. In DNA form, the CDR3 reads TGCGCCAGCAGCTCCCTAGCTGAAACCGGGGAGCTGTTTTTT.

The gene calls are TRBV13 and TRBJ2-3; 8 nucleotides agree with TRBD1. Trimming cost V 5 bases and J 2 bases; bases outside gene matches: 3. The CDR3 contains 14 residues. Looked up from germline, CDR1 is PRHDT and CDR2 is FYEKMQ (reference sequence). CDR3 coding DNA: TGTGCCAGCAGCCCGGGACAGGCCACAGATACGCAGTATTTT. It is translated as CASSPGQATDTQYF. Variable domain in full (rest from reference TRBV13 and TRBJ2-3): AAGVIQSPRHLIKEKRETATLKCYPIPRHDTVYWYQQGPGQDPQFLISFYEKMQSDKGSIPDRFSAQQFSDYHSELNMSSLELGDSALYFCASSPGQATDTQYFGPGTRLTVL.

V usage is TRBV5-1 and J usage is TRBJ2-1; 7 nucleotides agree with TRBD2. Germline values: CDR1 SGHRS, CDR2 YFSETQ. The ends lost 1 base at V and 4 bases at J; junction bases unmatched: 5. CDR3 length: 15 residues. This chain's CDR3 is CASSLSASGYNEQFF. The CDR3 coding sequence is TGCGCCAGCAGCTTGTCGGCTAGCGGTTACAATGAGCAGTTCTTC.

This clone was seen a few times. J is TRBJ1-5 and V is TRBV14; no definite D call. Trimming left V 1 base short and J 6 bases short, with 7 bases between. The CDR3 extends over 13 amino acids. Germline CDR1 is SGHDN and CDR2 is FVKESK. CDR3 DNA: TGTGCCAGCAGCCAAGCGGAACGTCAGCCCCAGCATTTT. This translates into CASSQAERQPQHF.

The rearrangement uses TRBV30 and TRBJ2-7; a weak D match, TRBD1 (5 bases). Germline-derived CDR1 and CDR2 are GTSNPN and SVGIG (reference sequence). The CDR3 length is 13 residues. Trimming shortened V by 1 base and J by 0 bases, and 7 bases separated the two germline ends. In nucleotides, the CDR3 is TGTGCCTGGAGTGGGACACACTCCTACGAGCAGTACTTC. Translation gives CAWSGTHSYEQYF.

The chain couples TRBV30 to TRBJ1-5; 8 bases agree with TRBD1. V trimming: 1 base; J trimming: 6 bases; junction bases outside the gene matches: 11. Germline V gene data show CDR1 as GTSNPN and CDR2 as SVGIG (reference sequence). The CDR3 sequence is 16 residues long. This CDR3 reads CAWSGRTGPFGQPQHF. CDR3 nucleotides: TGTGCCTGGAGTGGAAGGACAGGGCCTTTCGGTCAGCCCCAGCATTTT.